This T cell receptor (beta chain) was identified during a study of T-cell memory formation after mild COVID-19 (dated by TCRdb to 2020 to 2023). Notes on the research overall: Most TCR sequence clusters were specific to one of the two donors. Two young, previously healthy adult volunteers, one female and one male, were included in the cohort. In a couple of donors, T-cell clones that expanded and contracted after mild COVID-19 were tracked by sequencing TCRalpha and TCRbeta repertoires over time. What the research found in general, with its limitations: The second-wave clones that peaked on day 37 were not confirmed to be SARS-CoV-2 specific. Clones that contracted from day 15 to 85 showed balanced CD4/CD8 phenotypes, whereas a second wave of clones that expanded from day 15 to 37 leaned towards CD4+. Some responding clones were detected in pre-infection memory, suggesting pre-existing cross-reactive memory T cells joined the SARS-CoV-2 response. Only a couple of mild cases were covered in the study, and larger cohorts including severe cases with pre-infection samples were considered necessary. Contracting CD4+ clones appeared mostly in the CM and EM memory subsets, whereas CD8+ clones were enriched in EMRA.

Reads for this sample came from an Illumina NovaSeq 6000. TCRalpha and TCRbeta cDNA libraries were built by 5'RACE with constant-segment primers, adding sample barcodes and unique molecular identifiers. RNA was extracted from every sample with Trizol reagent. Library amplification was performed in two PCR steps, and a second sample barcode and Illumina TruSeq adapters were introduced in the second step. The libraries were sequenced on an Illumina NovaSeq using 2 x 150 bp paired-end reads. The paper's processing steps were these. The reads were demultiplexed and collapsed into UMI-guided consensus sequences using migec v1.2.7. Using mixcr v2.1.11, the UMI consensuses were aligned to TRA and TRB V and J templates and assembled into clonotypes. Clonotypes were classified as expanded or contracted when called significant by both edgeR and NoisET, with noise models trained on biological replicates. For edgeR calls, the cutoffs were a false discovery rate-adjusted p below 0.01 and a log2 fold-change threshold of 1. As an exploratory analysis of dynamics, max-normalized trajectories of the 1000 most abundant clonotypes were examined with PCA combined with hierarchical clustering. The CD4 or CD8 phenotype of responding clones was assigned using the separately sequenced CD4+ and CD8+ repertoires. In TCRdb, the public reads were trimmed at Q25 with fastp and aligned with MiXCR, with productive beta chains retained. Each CDR3 protein appears once, grouped with its most common genes and DNA. These V and J calls rely on TCRdb rather than the paper's analysis. Counted in this sample were roughly 340,000 distinct CDR3 sequences; more than 15% of them appeared once. Under 25% of the sample belongs to the ten largest clones.

Ficoll-Paque density gradient centrifugation was the method used to isolate PBMCs. A note on this clonotype: Its cognate antigen has yet to be identified. Nothing much larger sits one base from this clone, and base qualities are not available.

The specimen sequenced was PBMCs or a T cell subset sorted from them (not recorded which). The clonotype comes from a man between 18 and 35 years old who had mild COVID-19 (a few samples of this study predate the infection). The sample titles of this study are shuffled in the database, so cell type and time point are left out; the donor was told from shared clones.

The CDR3 protein is CASRWAGQGGEKLFF. The DNA sequence follows: TGTGCCAGCAGATGGGCCGGACAGGGAGGTGAAAAACTGTTTTTT. In this chain, TRBV6-1 is recombined with TRBJ1-4; TRBD1 matches 8 bases in the middle. For this chain, trimming is 6 bases at the V end and 7 bases at the J end, and the number of junction bases without a gene match is 10. Reading from cysteine to phenylalanine, the CDR3 counts 15 amino acids. Only the CDR3 part of the read is kept: 45 bases, read in frame from the first base. The germline V gene encodes CDR1 MNHNS and CDR2 SASEGT.